The 27 T cell receptor beta chains below were found in one sample sequenced in a study of cytomegalovirus exposure and HLA in healthy donors (dated by TCRdb to between 2016 and 2019). The method was the immunoSEQ multiplex PCR assay. The multiplex PCR relied on a mix of 60 forward primers for TCR Vbeta segments and 13 reverse primers for TCR Jbeta segments. TCRdb took this table from immuneACCESS and kept in-frame rearrangements with V and J called. Such tables lack part of the clones; where checked against another copy, unresolved V genes explain under half of the gap, and the rest is unexplained. The sample yields 75,000 to 85,000 clones; over 70% were counted once. Around 0.96% of the sample comes from the top ten. The sample taken for sequencing was PBMCs. These receptors all come from a male donor in good health and CMV-seronegative.

This clone was recorded a few times. The rearrangement links TRBV5-1 to TRBJ1-1; TRBD1 agrees at 8 bases. In germline, CDR1 is SGHRS, CDR2 YFSETQ. Trimming at V came to 4 bases and at J to 0 bases, leaving 5 bases not matched to a gene. This CDR3 region has 15 residues. CDR3 region: CASSTETGVNTEAFF. CDR3 sequence (DNA): TGCGCCAGCAGCACCGAGACAGGGGTGAACACTGAAGCTTTCTTT.

This clone was seen only once. The V and J genes are TRBV30 and TRBJ1-2; 8 bases agree with TRBD1. The CDR3 loop spans 14 amino acids. CDR1 is GTSNPN and CDR2 is SVGIG in the germline V gene (reference sequence). V lost 2 bases to trimming and J lost 8 bases; unmatched junction nucleotides: 10. CDR3 loop: CAWSTPDRGRGYTF. In DNA, the CDR3 is TGTGCCTGGAGTACCCCCGACAGGGGCCGAGGCTACACCTTC.

The V and J genes are TRBV5-4 and TRBJ2-5; TRBD2 aligns across 8 bases. This CDR3 is built from 16 residues. Trimming removed 1 base from V and 5 bases from J; junction bases left unmatched: 10. Germline assignment: CDR1 SGHNT and CDR2 YYREEE (reference sequence). The CDR3: CASSLRRGAVGETQYF. Here the CDR3 DNA reads TGTGCCAGCAGCTTGCGGCGGGGGGCCGTCGGGGAGACCCAGTACTTC. Full variable domain (rest looked up from reference TRBV5-4 and TRBJ2-5): ETGVTQSPTHLIKTRGQQVTLRCSSQSGHNTVSWYQQALGQGPQFIFQYYREEENGRGNFPPRFSGLQFPNYSSELNVNALELDDSALYLCASSLRRGAVGETQYFGPGTRLLVL.

V and J are TRBV5-5 and TRBJ2-5; 7 bases align to TRBD1. The germline V gene has CDR1 SGHKS and CDR2 YYEKEE (reference sequence). The CDR3 is 16 residues long. V lost 3 bases to trimming and J lost 2 bases; unmatched junction nucleotides: 10. CDR3: CASSYLIDRVQETQYF. The CDR3 DNA reads as TGTGCCAGCAGCTACTTAATTGACAGGGTACAAGAGACCCAGTACTTC.

This clone was recorded only once. V gene TRBV5-1 combines with J gene TRBJ2-2; D is undetermined. Germline values: CDR1 SGHRS, CDR2 YFSETQ. With 0 bases removed from V and 4 bases from J, the gap between germline ends came to 13 bases. The CDR3 is 16 residues long. CDR3 sequence (DNA): TGCGCCAGCAGCTTGGCCGAGCGCCCACGCACCGGGGAGCTGTTTTTT. Translation: CASSLAERPRTGELFF.

The V call is TRBV19, the J call TRBJ1-1, with TRBD1 as a possible D gene (5 bases). In germline, CDR1 is LNHDA, CDR2 SQIVND (reference sequence). The CDR3 runs 14 residues. V dropped 2 bases and J dropped 4 bases, with 11 bases sitting between them. This CDR3 is CASSINRFGTEAFF. The CDR3 DNA reads as TGTGCCAGTAGTATAAACAGGTTCGGCACTGAAGCTTTCTTT.

The chain is built from TRBV4-1 and TRBJ2-3; TRBD2 matches at 15 bases. V trimming: 6 bases; J trimming: 6 bases; junction bases outside the gene matches: 7. Germline V lookup: CDR1 MGHRA, CDR2 YSYEKL. This CDR3 is 16 amino acids long. The CDR3 reads CASSRTSGRAGDTQYF. CDR3 bases: TGCGCCAGCAGTCGGACTAGCGGGAGGGCGGGGGATACGCAGTATTTT.

The CDR3, as DNA: TGTGCCTGGAGTGACACTACAGGGCCGTATAGCAATCAGCCCCAGCATTTT. It translates to CAWSDTTGPYSNQPQHF. This chain connects TRBV30 to TRBJ1-5; a possible D gene is TRBD1 (6 bases). Germline loops: CDR1 GTSNPN, CDR2 SVGIG (reference sequence). There are 17 residues in the CDR3. Trimming cost V 1 base and J 0 bases, with 16 bases left between them.

This clone came up a few times. The chain employs TRBV6-1 and TRBJ2-5; TRBD2 is a possible D gene (6 bases). V lost 2 bases to trimming and J lost 3 bases, with 10 bases between them. Germline-derived CDR1 and CDR2 are MNHNS and SASEGT. The CDR3 covers 14 residues. The CDR3 region is CASSELLAKETQYF. In DNA form, the CDR3 reads TGTGCCAGCAGTGAACTTCTAGCGAAAGAGACCCAGTACTTC.

The chain combines TRBV9 with TRBJ1-1; no firm D call. Looked up from germline, CDR1 is SGDLS and CDR2 is YYNGEE. V lost 1 base to trimming and J lost 2 bases, with 12 bases between them. This CDR3 contains 15 residues. CDR3 nucleotides: TGTGCCAGCAGCGTATTACAGAGTTCAAACACTGAAGCTTTCTTT. This gives the protein CASSVLQSSNTEAFF.

This chain links TRBV4-2 with TRBJ2-1; TRBD1 agrees at 10 bases. J lost 2 bases, V lost 1 base, and 14 bases had no gene match. Germline lookup yields CDR1 LGHNA and CDR2 YNFKEQ. The length of the CDR3 is 20 residues. The CDR3 spells CASSQVGTGERLGAYNEQFF. CDR3 nucleotides: TGTGCCAGCAGCCAAGTGGGGACAGGGGAGCGATTAGGGGCCTACAATGAGCAGTTCTTC.

V is TRBV7-8 and J is TRBJ1-5; D not certain. V lost 8 bases, J lost 3 bases, and 8 bases lay in between. This CDR3 region has 12 residues. Per germline, CDR1 SGHVS and CDR2 FQNEAQ. The DNA for the CDR3 is TGTGCCAGCTGTTCGTACAATCAGCCCCAGCATTTT. The encoded protein is CASCSYNQPQHF.

The rearrangement links TRBV7-2 to TRBJ2-5; TRBD2 matches at 9 bases. V was clipped by 5 bases and J by 1 base; unmatched bases: 5. The CDR3 loop spans 15 amino acids. Germline assignment: CDR1 SGHTA and CDR2 FQGNSA. This CDR3 is CASSTSGGPQETQYF. The CDR3 nucleotides read TGTGCCAGCAGCACCAGCGGGGGGCCCCAAGAGACCCAGTACTTC.

About this clone: One end of the junction is discordant with germline, which a read error may explain. This chain connects TRBV28 to TRBJ1-2, with D hard to call. Germline V gene sequence: CDR1 MDHEN, CDR2 SYDVKM. CDR3 length: 17 amino acids. This CDR3 is CASSTPPAKVTNYGYPF. The CDR3 DNA reads as TGTGCCAGCAGTACCCCGCCCGCAAAGGTCACTAACTATGGCTACCCCTTC.

The sample holds one count of this clone. This chain connects TRBV11-1 to TRBJ2-5; D may be TRBD1 (5 bases). The CDR3 is 16 amino acids. V lost 5 bases and J 6 bases, leaving 22 bases between the germline ends. Germline V gives CDR1 SGHAT, CDR2 FQDESV (reference sequence). CDR3 residues: CASSQDLSRVGKTQYF. In DNA form, the CDR3 reads TGTGCCAGCAGCCAAGATCTTAGCAGGGTGGGAAAGACCCAGTACTTC.

This rearrangement joins TRBV9 to TRBJ1-6; D not resolved. The CDR3 contains 15 residues. Trimming stripped 2 bases from V and 9 bases from J, with 15 bases between. Germline V gene data show CDR1 as SGDLS and CDR2 as YYNGEE. The CDR3 DNA sequence: TGTGCCAGCAGCGTCCATGGCGGAACGGGTTCACCCCTCCACTTT. Its protein is CASSVHGGTGSPLHF.

This chain uses TRBV9 with TRBJ2-5, with 9 positions matching TRBD1. The J call may be incorrect, as the DNA end agrees better with TRBJ2-7. The CDR3 consists of 15 residues. CDR1 is SGDLS, CDR2 YYNGEE, per germline. The DNA for the CDR3 is TGTGCCAGCAGCCCCCGGACAGGGGCAGTGGACGAGCAGTACTTC. This codes for CASSPRTGAVDEQYF.

The J gene is TRBJ2-3, the V gene TRBV7-9, with a weak D call TRBD1 (6 bases). V was trimmed by 4 bases and J by 6 bases, leaving 14 bases between them. The CDR3 contains 14 residues. Germline-derived CDR1 and CDR2 are SEHNR and FQNEAQ (reference sequence). The CDR3 protein is CASSSGAEGDTQYF. The DNA of the CDR3 is TGTGCCAGCAGCTCAGGGGCTGAAGGGGATACGCAGTATTTT.

This clone was counted a few times. The J gene is TRBJ1-2, the V gene TRBV27, with 10 bases lining up with TRBD1. The trim removed 6 bases at V and 8 bases at J, leaving 15 bases unmatched. From germline, CDR1 is MNHEY and CDR2 SMNVEV (reference sequence). The CDR3 is 16 residues long. CDR3 nucleotide sequence: TGTGCCAGCAGACGGACGTTGGGACAGGGGCTCAACGGCTACACCTTC. As protein: CASRRTLGQGLNGYTF.

The chain employs TRBV4-2 and TRBJ2-7; possible D gene TRBD1, 6 bases. CDR1 and CDR2 (germline): LGHNA, YNFKEQ. V was trimmed by 1 base and J by 2 bases, leaving 18 bases between them. This CDR3 has 17 amino acids. In nucleotides, the CDR3 is TGTGCCAGCAGCCAAGTTCTAACTTTCGACAGGACCTACGAGCAGTACTTC. It specifies CASSQVLTFDRTYEQYF.

Note on this clone: The CDR3 end shows no conserved phenylalanine or tryptophan, and so a read error is likely. The DNA is left out, because the CDR3 cannot be placed on it with certainty; the CDR3 is given as TCRdb lists it. The chain recombines TRBV4-1 with TRBJ2-3; the listed D gene, TRBD2, was not tested against the DNA. Germline V CDR1 and CDR2: MGHRA, YSYEKL. From its first to its last residue, the CDR3 has 14 amino acids. The CDR3: CASSRTPGLAGELV.

This clone appeared once. V usage is TRBV18 and J usage is TRBJ2-3; TRBD1 matches at 9 bases. Germline V gene lookup returns CDR1 KGHSH and CDR2 LQKENI. After removal of 0 bases from V and 6 bases from J, the junction contained 4 bases not matched to a gene. CDR3 length equals 15 residues. CDR3 DNA sequence: TGTGCCAGCTCACCACCTGACAGGGGGTTCGATACGCAGTATTTT. Encoded protein: CASSPPDRGFDTQYF. Filled out from reference TRBV18 and TRBJ2-3, the complete variable domain reads NAGVMQNPRHLVRRRGQEARLRCSPMKGHSHVYWYRQLPEEGLKFMVYLQKENIIDESGMPKERFSAEFPKEGPSILRIQQVVRGDSAAYFCASSPPDRGFDTQYFGPGTRLTVL.

Concerning this clone itself: A read error may produce the germline difference seen at one junction end. The chain carries TRBV6-6 and TRBJ1-2; TRBD1 matches at 8 bases. The CDR3 length is 11 residues. Germline CDR1 and CDR2: MNHNY and SVGAGI (reference sequence). The CDR3 nucleotides read TGTGCCAGCAGTGACAGGGGCGGCTACCCCTTC. Translation gives CASSDRGGYPF.

The chain combines TRBV4-2 with TRBJ2-5, with 8 bases lining up with TRBD2. The J call may be mistaken, given a closer DNA end match to TRBJ2-7. This CDR3 is 17 amino acids long. Germline V gives CDR1 LGHNA, CDR2 YNFKEQ. The CDR3 DNA sequence: TGTGCCAGCAGCCAAGAGGTAGCGGGACTTATGAACTACGAGCAGTACTTC. Amino acids: CASSQEVAGLMNYEQYF.

This clone was detected only once. V gene TRBV4-3 combines with J gene TRBJ1-2; TRBD1 matches at 7 bases. Germline CDR1 LGHNA, CDR2 YSLEER. This CDR3 is 15 amino acids long. The V gene end was trimmed by 0 bases and the J gene end by 8 bases; junction bases not matched to a gene: 9. The CDR3 loop is CASSQDKGGTGGYTF. CDR3 nucleotide sequence: TGCGCCAGCAGCCAAGATAAAGGGGGCACGGGAGGCTACACCTTC.

The V call is TRBV7-2, the J call TRBJ1-5, with TRBD1 as a possible D gene (5 bases). V lost 8 bases and J lost 5, with 10 bases in between. Germline V gene sequence: CDR1 SGHTA, CDR2 FQGNSA. CDR3 length equals 12 residues. CDR3 loop: CASAGGDQPQHF. CDR3 DNA sequence: TGTGCCAGCGCGGGGGGAGATCAGCCCCAGCATTTT.

The chain is built from TRBV6-1 and TRBJ2-3; the match to TRBD2 covers 11 bases. V was clipped by 6 bases and J by 4 bases; unmatched bases: 6. Germline V CDR1 and CDR2: MNHNS, SASEGT. This CDR3 has 15 amino acids. The CDR3 loop reads CASSQLAGAADTQYF. CDR3 DNA: TGTGCCAGCAGCCAACTAGCGGGAGCGGCAGATACGCAGTATTTT.